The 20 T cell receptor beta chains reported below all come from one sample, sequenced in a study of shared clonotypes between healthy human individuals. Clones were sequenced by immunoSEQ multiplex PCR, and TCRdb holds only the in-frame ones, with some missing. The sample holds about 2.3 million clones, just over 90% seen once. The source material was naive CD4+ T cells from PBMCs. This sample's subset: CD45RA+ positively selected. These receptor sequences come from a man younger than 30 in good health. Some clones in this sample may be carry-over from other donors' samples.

The CDR3 protein is CASTFSGGASEKLFF. In DNA, the CDR3 is TGTGCCAGCACCTTCAGCGGGGGGGCAAGCGAAAAACTGTTTTTT. The chain recombines TRBV7-2 with TRBJ1-4; D might be TRBD1 (6 bases). The CDR3 runs to 15 residues. CDR1 is SGHTA, CDR2 FQGNSA, per germline. V was pared by 7 bases and J by 8 bases, with 20 bases between.

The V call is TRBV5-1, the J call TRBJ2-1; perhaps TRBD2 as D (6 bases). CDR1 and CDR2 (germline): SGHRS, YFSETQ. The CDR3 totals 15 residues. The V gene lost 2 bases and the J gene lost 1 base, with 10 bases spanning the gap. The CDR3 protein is CASSFLRGSYNEQFF. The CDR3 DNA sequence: TGCGCCAGCAGCTTTTTACGGGGGTCCTACAATGAGCAGTTCTTC.

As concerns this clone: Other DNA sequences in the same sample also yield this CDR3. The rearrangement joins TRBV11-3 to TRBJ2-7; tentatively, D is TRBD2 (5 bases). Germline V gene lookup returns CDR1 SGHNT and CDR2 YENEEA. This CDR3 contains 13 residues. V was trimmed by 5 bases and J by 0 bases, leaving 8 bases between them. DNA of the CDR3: TGTGCCAGCAGCCCGAGCGGCTCCTACGAGCAGTACTTC. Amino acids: CASSPSGSYEQYF.

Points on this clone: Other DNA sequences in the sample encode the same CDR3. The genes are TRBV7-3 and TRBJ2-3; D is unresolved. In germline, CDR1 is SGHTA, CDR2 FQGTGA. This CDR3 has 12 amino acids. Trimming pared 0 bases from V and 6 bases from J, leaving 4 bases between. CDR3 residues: CASSLTGDTQYF. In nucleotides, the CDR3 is TGTGCCAGCAGCTTAACAGGGGATACGCAGTATTTT.

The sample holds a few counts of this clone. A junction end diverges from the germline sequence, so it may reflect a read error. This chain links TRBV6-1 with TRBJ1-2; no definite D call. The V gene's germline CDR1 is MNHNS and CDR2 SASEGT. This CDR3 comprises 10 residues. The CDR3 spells CASSRAIINF. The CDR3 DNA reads TGTGCCAGCAGTAGGGCCATAATCAACTTC.

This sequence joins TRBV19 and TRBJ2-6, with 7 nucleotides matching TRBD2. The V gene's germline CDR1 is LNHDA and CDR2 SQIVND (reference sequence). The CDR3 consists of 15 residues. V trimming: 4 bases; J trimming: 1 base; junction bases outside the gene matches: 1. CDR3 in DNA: TGTGCCAGTAGTAGGGGGGGATCTGGGGCCAACGTCCTGACTTTC. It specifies CASSRGGSGANVLTF.

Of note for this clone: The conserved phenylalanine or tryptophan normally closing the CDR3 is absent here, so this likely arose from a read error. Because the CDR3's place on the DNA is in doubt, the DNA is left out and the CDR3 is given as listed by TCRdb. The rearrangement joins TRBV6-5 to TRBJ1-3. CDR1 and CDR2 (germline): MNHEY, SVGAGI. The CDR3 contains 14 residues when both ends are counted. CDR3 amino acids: CASSTLAGAGGDFG.

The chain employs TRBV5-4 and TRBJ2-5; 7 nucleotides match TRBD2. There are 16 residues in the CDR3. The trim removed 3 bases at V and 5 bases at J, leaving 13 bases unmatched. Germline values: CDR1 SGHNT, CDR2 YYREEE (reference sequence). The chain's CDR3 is CASSSSPGLGWETQYF. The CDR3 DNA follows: TGTGCCAGCAGCTCCTCCCCAGGACTAGGGTGGGAGACCCAGTACTTC.

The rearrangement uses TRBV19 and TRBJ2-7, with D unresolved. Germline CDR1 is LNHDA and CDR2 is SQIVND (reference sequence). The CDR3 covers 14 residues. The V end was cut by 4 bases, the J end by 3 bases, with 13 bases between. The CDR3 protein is CASSTSHSDYEQYF. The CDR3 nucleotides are TGTGCCAGTAGTACCTCCCACAGTGACTACGAGCAGTACTTC.

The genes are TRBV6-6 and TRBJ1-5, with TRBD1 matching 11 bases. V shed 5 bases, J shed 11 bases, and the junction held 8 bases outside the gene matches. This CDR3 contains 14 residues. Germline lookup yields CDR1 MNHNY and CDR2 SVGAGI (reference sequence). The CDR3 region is CASSKPGQGVAQHF. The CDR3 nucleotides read TGTGCCAGCAGTAAACCGGGACAGGGGGTTGCCCAGCATTTT.

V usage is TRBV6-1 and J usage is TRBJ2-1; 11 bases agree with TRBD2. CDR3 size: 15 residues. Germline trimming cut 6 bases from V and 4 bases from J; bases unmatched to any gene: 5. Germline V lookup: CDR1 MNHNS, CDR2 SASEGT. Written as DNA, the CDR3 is TGTGCCAGCAGGCTGACTAGCGGGACTTACAATGAGCAGTTCTTC. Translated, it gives CASRLTSGTYNEQFF.

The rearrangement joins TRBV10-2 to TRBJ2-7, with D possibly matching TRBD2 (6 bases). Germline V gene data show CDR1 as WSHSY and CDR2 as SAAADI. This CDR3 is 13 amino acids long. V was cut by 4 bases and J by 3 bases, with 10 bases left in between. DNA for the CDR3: TGCGCCAGCAGTGCGACTAGACGCTACGAGCAGTACTTC. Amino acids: CASSATRRYEQYF.

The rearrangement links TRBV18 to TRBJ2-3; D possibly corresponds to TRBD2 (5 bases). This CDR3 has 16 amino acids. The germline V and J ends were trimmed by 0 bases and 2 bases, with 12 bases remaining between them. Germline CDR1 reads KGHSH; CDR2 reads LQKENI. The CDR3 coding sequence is TGTGCCAGCTCACCACCTTCCCCGGGAAACACAGATACGCAGTATTTT. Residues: CASSPPSPGNTDTQYF.

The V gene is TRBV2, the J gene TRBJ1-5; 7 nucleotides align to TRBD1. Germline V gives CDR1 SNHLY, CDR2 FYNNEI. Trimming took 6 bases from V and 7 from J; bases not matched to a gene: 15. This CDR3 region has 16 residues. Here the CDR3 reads CASSARVGDSRQPQHF. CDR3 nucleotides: TGTGCCAGCAGCGCTAGGGTCGGGGACAGCAGGCAGCCCCAGCATTTT.

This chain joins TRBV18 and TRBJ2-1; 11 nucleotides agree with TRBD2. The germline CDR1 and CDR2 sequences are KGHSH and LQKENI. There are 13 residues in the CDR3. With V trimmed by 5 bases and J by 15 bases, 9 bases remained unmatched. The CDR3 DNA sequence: TGTGCCAGCTCATTCCAAACTAGCGGGAGTGGGTTCTTC. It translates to CASSFQTSGSGFF.

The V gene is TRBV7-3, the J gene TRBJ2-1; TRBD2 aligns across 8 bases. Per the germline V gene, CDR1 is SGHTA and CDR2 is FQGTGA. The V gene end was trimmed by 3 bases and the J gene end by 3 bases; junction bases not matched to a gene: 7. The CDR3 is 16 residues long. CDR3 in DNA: TGTGCCAGCAGCTTGTATCGGGAGGGCCTCTACAATGAGCAGTTCTTC. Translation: CASSLYREGLYNEQFF.

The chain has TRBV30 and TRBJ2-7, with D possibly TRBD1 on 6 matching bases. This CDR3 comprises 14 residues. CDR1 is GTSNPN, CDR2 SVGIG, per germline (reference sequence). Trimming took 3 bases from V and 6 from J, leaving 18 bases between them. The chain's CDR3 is CAWREQGPWSEQYF. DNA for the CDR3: TGTGCCTGGAGGGAACAGGGACCTTGGAGCGAGCAGTACTTC.

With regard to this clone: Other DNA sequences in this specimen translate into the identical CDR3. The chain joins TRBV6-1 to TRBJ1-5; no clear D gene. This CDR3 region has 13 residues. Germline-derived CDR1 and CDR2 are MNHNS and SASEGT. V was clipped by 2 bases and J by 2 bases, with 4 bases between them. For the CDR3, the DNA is TGTGCCAGCAGTGAACTTGGCAATCAGCCCCAGCATTTT. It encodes CASSELGNQPQHF.

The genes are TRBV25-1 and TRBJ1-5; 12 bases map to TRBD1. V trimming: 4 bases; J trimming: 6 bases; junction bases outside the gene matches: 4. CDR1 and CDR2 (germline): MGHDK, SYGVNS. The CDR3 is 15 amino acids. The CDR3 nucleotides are TGTGCCAGCAGTGTGGGACAGGGGGCTAGTCAGCCCCAGCATTTT. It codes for CASSVGQGASQPQHF.

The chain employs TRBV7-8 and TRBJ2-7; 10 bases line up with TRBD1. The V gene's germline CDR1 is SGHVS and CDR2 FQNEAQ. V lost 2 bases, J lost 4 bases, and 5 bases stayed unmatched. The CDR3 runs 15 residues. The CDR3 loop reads CASSLSTGGGYEQYF. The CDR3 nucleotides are TGTGCCAGCAGCTTATCGACAGGGGGCGGTTACGAGCAGTACTTC.